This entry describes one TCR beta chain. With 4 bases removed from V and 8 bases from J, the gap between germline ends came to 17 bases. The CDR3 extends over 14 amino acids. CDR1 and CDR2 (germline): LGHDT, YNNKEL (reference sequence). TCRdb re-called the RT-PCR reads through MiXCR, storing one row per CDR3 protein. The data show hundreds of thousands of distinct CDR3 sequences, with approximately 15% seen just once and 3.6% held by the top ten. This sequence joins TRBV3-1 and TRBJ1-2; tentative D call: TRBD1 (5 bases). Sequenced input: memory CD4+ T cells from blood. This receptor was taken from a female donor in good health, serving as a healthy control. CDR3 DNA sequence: TGTGCCAGCAGCCCGGGGCGGATTGATGGAGGCTACACCTTC. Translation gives CASSPGRIDGGYTF.